This TCR beta chain is from a study of T cells expressing NK-cell markers. Study details: Sorted CD3+CD56+NKG2C+, CD3+CD56+NKG2C- and CD3+CD56-NKG2C+ T-cell subsets were beta-chain profiled. Within the sequenced cohort of eight donors, seven exhibited HCMV seropositivity and one was seronegative.

Study-wide results and caveats: Dominant NKG2C+ clonotypes were found to form about 1.0-7.5% of CD8+ T cells in 5 or 6 donors.

In regard to this clonotype: Its antigen is unknown.

In generating TCR beta cDNA, 5'RACE template switching with UMIs was used. For each CDR3 protein, TCRdb gives one entry from its re-call of the 5' RACE reads, without DNA. In all, the sample yields about 370,000 distinct CDR3 sequences. The clonotype was recovered from a woman aged 45-65 years in good health. Sequencing was carried out using blood T cells: a sorted CD56 or NKG2C T cell subset, CD4+ or CD8+ T cells, or bulk PBMC T cells (not recorded which).

The CDR3 spells CASSYGGSSTDTQYF. The chain recombines TRBV27 with TRBJ2-3; the D call from TCRdb, TRBD1, cannot be confirmed without DNA. The CDR3 has 15 amino acids. The germline V gene has CDR1 MNHEY and CDR2 SMNVEV (reference sequence).